The 19 T cell receptor beta chains reported below all come from one sample, sequenced in a study of T-cell memory formation after mild COVID-19 listed by TCRdb under 2021. Library preparation used 5' RACE. Sequencing was carried out with an Illumina NovaSeq 6000. In-frame beta chains were kept once TCRdb had trimmed the public reads at Q25 with fastp and called clones with MiXCR. Each CDR3 protein appears once, grouped with its most common genes and DNA. The sample profile shows fewer than 400,000 distinct CDR3 sequences; roughly 15% of them were found once. The top ten constitute around a fifth of the sample. What was sequenced was PBMCs or a T cell subset sorted from them (not recorded which). All receptors come from a young man who had mild COVID-19 (a few samples of this study predate the infection). The sample titles of this study are shuffled in the database, so cell type and time point are left out; the donor was told from shared clones.

In its sample, this clonotype was seen many times. This sequence joins TRBV7-2 and TRBJ2-1; D is unclear. Germline V CDR1 and CDR2: SGHTA, FQGNSA. The CDR3 is 14 residues long. V dropped 4 bases and J dropped 4 bases, with 11 bases sitting between them. CDR3 bases: TGTGCCAGCAGCTCGGTGAGCTCGTACAATGAGCAGTTCTTC. Translated, it gives CASSSVSSYNEQFF.

The chain is built from TRBV4-3 and TRBJ1-2; no definite D call. This CDR3 has 15 residues. The germline CDR1 and CDR2 sequences are LGHNA and YSLEER. Trimming removed 0 bases at V and 6 bases at J, with 14 bases between. CDR3: CASSQEIQDHNGYTF. In nucleotides, the CDR3 is TGCGCCAGCAGCCAAGAAATTCAGGACCACAATGGCTACACCTTC.

This clonotype occurred a few times. The rearrangement uses TRBV5-1 and TRBJ1-2, with 7 bases aligning to TRBD1. V was pared by 5 bases and J by 6 bases, with 7 bases of the junction left unmatched. This CDR3 contains 13 residues. Germline lookup yields CDR1 SGHRS and CDR2 YFSETQ. The CDR3 sequence: CASRLSGTDGYTF. The CDR3 DNA is TGCGCCAGCAGGTTGTCCGGGACAGATGGCTACACCTTC.

This chain uses TRBV27 with TRBJ1-2; TRBD1 might be the D (5 bases). CDR1 and CDR2 (germline): MNHEY, SMNVEV (reference sequence). Trimming cost V 6 bases and J 4 bases, with 12 bases left between them. This CDR3 comprises 13 residues. CDR3 sequence (DNA): TGTGCCAGCAGCATGACAGCCTTCTATGGCTACACCTTC. It encodes CASSMTAFYGYTF.

This chain connects TRBV6-6 to TRBJ2-1; D gene uncertain. This CDR3 has 16 residues. The germline gives CDR1 MNHNY, CDR2 SVGAGI (reference sequence). V lost 5 bases to trimming and J lost 3 bases, with 17 bases between them. CDR3 residues: CASSMRRNQFYNEQFF. For the CDR3, the DNA is TGTGCCAGCAGTATGAGACGTAACCAGTTCTACAATGAGCAGTTCTTC.

This clonotype was observed at least ten times. V usage is TRBV7-2 and J usage is TRBJ2-1, with 10 bases lining up with TRBD2. V trimming: 5 bases; J trimming: 2 bases; junction bases outside the gene matches: 3. Per germline, CDR1 SGHTA and CDR2 FQGNSA. This CDR3 has 15 amino acids. The CDR3 sequence is CASSQLAGAYNEQFF. CDR3 in DNA: TGTGCCAGCAGCCAGCTAGCGGGGGCCTACAATGAGCAGTTCTTC.

This clonotype has a count of ten or more. The chain is built from TRBV5-6 and TRBJ1-2; D is perhaps TRBD1 (6 bases). The V gene's germline CDR1 is SGHDT and CDR2 YYEEEE. V was cut by 4 bases and J by 5 bases, with 21 bases left in between. The CDR3 extends over 16 amino acids. CDR3 in amino acids: CASSEQSNRAIYGYTF. In nucleotides, the CDR3 is TGTGCCAGCAGCGAGCAGAGCAACAGGGCGATTTATGGCTACACCTTC.

The chain joins TRBV20-1 to TRBJ1-5, with TRBD1 as a possible D gene (6 bases). CDR1 DFQATT and CDR2 SNEGSKA come from the germline V gene (reference sequence). Trimming removed 5 bases from V and 8 bases from J, with 13 bases in between. The CDR3 sequence is 12 residues long. CDR3 DNA sequence: TGCAGTGCTTGGACAGCCGGAGAGCCCCAGCATTTT. Amino acids: CSAWTAGEPQHF.

A few counts support this clonotype. The V and J genes are TRBV6-5 and TRBJ2-4, with D uncertain. The germline gives CDR1 MNHEY, CDR2 SVGAGI. V was cut by 4 bases and J by 1 base, with 8 bases left in between. The CDR3 sequence is 14 residues long. In nucleotides, the CDR3 is TGTGCCAGCAGTTCGGTAGGGGCCAAAAACATTCAGTACTTC. Amino acid sequence: CASSSVGAKNIQYF.

This clonotype was seen repeatedly, ten times or more. J is TRBJ2-1 and V is TRBV5-5; no clear D gene. The V and J ends lost 0 bases and 4 bases respectively, with 11 bases between them. Germline V gene sequence: CDR1 SGHKS, CDR2 YYEKEE (reference sequence). This CDR3 has 15 residues. The CDR3 nucleotides read TGTGCCAGCAGCTTGGAAGGCGGAGCGTACAATGAGCAGTTCTTC. Protein product: CASSLEGGAYNEQFF.

This clonotype was counted only a few times. The chain has TRBV7-9 and TRBJ2-1; 8 bases are shared with TRBD2. This CDR3 comprises 15 residues. The V and J ends lost 1 base and 8 bases, in that order; junction bases with no gene match: 7. CDR1 is SEHNR, CDR2 FQNEAQ, per germline (reference sequence). The CDR3 nucleotides read TGTGCCAGCAGCTTAGACTCGGGGGGGCTCGATGAGCAGTTCTTC. This translates into CASSLDSGGLDEQFF.

For the CDR3, the DNA is TGTGCCAGCAGCTTAAGAGTCTTGGGGTCCGAGCAGTACGTC. Its protein product is CASSLRVLGSEQYV. The rearrangement joins TRBV7-8 to TRBJ2-7; D is uncertain. The CDR3 sequence is 14 residues long. The V and J ends lost 2 bases and 6 bases respectively, with 14 bases between them. Germline V gene data show CDR1 as SGHVS and CDR2 as FQNEAQ.

Many counts were recorded for this clonotype. The V and J genes are TRBV13 and TRBJ1-1; D is ambiguous. CDR1 and CDR2 from the germline V gene are PRHDT and FYEKMQ (reference sequence). Trimming took 3 bases from V and 1 from J, leaving 6 bases between them. This CDR3 has 13 amino acids. For the CDR3, the DNA is TGTGCCAGCAGCTTCCAGGAGAACACTGAAGCTTTCTTT. This sequence encodes CASSFQENTEAFF.

The CDR3: CASSFDRNGKQYF. CDR3 DNA sequence: TGTGCCAGCAGCTTCGACAGGAACGGGAAGCAGTACTTC. The rearrangement uses TRBV5-4 and TRBJ2-7; possible D gene TRBD1, 6 bases. Germline loops: CDR1 SGHNT, CDR2 YYREEE (reference sequence). V was shortened by 2 bases and J by 8 bases, with 14 bases between the two germline ends. CDR3 length: 13 residues. Using reference TRBV5-4 and TRBJ2-7 for the parts outside the CDR3, the full variable domain is ETGVTQSPTHLIKTRGQQVTLRCSSQSGHNTVSWYQQALGQGPQFIFQYYREEENGRGNFPPRFSGLQFPNYSSELNVNALELDDSALYLCASSFDRNGKQYFGPGTRLTVT.

This clonotype was recorded many times. This sequence joins TRBV7-2 and TRBJ1-5; possibly TRBD1 for D (5 bases). Germline-derived CDR1 and CDR2 are SGHTA and FQGNSA. Trimming cost V 5 bases and J 7 bases, with 12 bases left between them. The CDR3 covers 13 residues. The CDR3, as DNA: TGTGCCAGCAGCACAAGAGGACAACAGCCCCAGCATTTT. Translation gives CASSTRGQQPQHF.

This clonotype was seen a handful of times. The rearrangement links TRBV18 to TRBJ1-2, with D tentatively TRBD1 (6 bases). The CDR3 is 14 residues long. Germline CDR1 and CDR2: KGHSH and LQKENI. V was pared by 6 bases and J by 5 bases, with 16 bases between. The CDR3 loop is CASSRGRGNYGYTF. The CDR3 DNA reads TGTGCCAGCTCGCGGGGAAGGGGGAATTATGGCTACACCTTC.

This clonotype has only a few counts. The genes are TRBV7-9 and TRBJ1-1; D is unresolved. Germline V gene data show CDR1 as SEHNR and CDR2 as FQNEAQ (reference sequence). The V end lost 5 bases, the J end lost 0 bases, and 13 bases lay between the germline ends. The CDR3 is 15 amino acids. The CDR3 protein is CASSPVGGMNTEAFF. In DNA, the CDR3 is TGTGCCAGCAGCCCAGTAGGTGGGATGAACACTGAAGCTTTCTTT.

The chain is built from TRBV6-6 and TRBJ1-5; 10 nucleotides agree with TRBD1. Trimming removed 5 bases from V and 5 bases from J; junction bases left unmatched: 6. The CDR3 covers 15 residues. Germline CDR1 and CDR2: MNHNY and SVGAGI (reference sequence). CDR3 sequence reads: CASSPWTGGDQPQHF. The CDR3 nucleotides are TGTGCCAGCAGTCCCTGGACAGGGGGTGATCAGCCCCAGCATTTT.

This clonotype appeared a few times. V and J are TRBV12-3 or TRBV12-4 and TRBJ2-5; TRBD2 is a possible D gene (5 bases). Trimming shortened V by 6 bases and J by 7 bases, and 15 bases separated the two germline ends. The CDR3 loop spans 13 amino acids. Written as DNA, the CDR3 is TGTGCCAGCAGATTTTCAAGGGCGGGGACCCAGTACTTC. It is translated as CASRFSRAGTQYF.